This T cell receptor (beta chain) was identified in a study of T cell changes during pregnancy in multiple sclerosis. This CDR3 has 13 residues. Germline V gives CDR1 SGHTA, CDR2 FQGNSA. Trimming stripped 0 bases from V and 5 bases from J, with 8 bases between. Assay used: immunoSEQ multiplex PCR; TCRdb lists only in-frame clones, some missing. The table lists fewer than 55,000 clones, more than 85% of them singletons. The V gene is TRBV7-2, the J gene TRBJ2-7, with D possibly being TRBD2 (6 bases). The sequence was obtained from a female donor with multiple sclerosis, enrolled in a pregnancy study. Sequenced material: peripheral blood, taken after pregnancy. CDR3 bases: TGTGCCAGCAGCTTAGCCCGGGGGAACGAGCAGTACTTC. Translation gives CASSLARGNEQYF.